The clone carrying this T cell receptor beta chain came up once. Its antigen is not identified. The data were produced by immunoSEQ multiplex PCR, yet TCRdb's version contains in-frame clones alone and is incomplete. The table lists roughly 130,000 clones, 88% of them singletons. The sample belongs to a study of T cell responses to AZD1222 COVID-19 vaccine. Overall study findings and caveats: After two AZD1222 doses, spike-specific TCR breadth and depth rose versus day 0. Clonal diversity was possibly underestimated, and white British individuals and females predominated among donors. As reported, nearly half of all spike-specific TCRs target variant regions that are unmutated.

The CDR3 spans 15 residues. CDR1 and CDR2 from the germline V gene are WNHNN and SYGVQD (reference sequence). Trimming took off 5 bases at V and 0 bases at J, with 11 bases between the two ends. The chain links TRBV10-1 to TRBJ2-1; D may be TRBD1 (6 bases). The sample in question was peripheral blood, obtained on day 0 of MenACWY control vaccination. This sequence was found in an adult in good health. The CDR3: CASSPGTFSYNEQFF. The DNA for the CDR3 is TGCGCCAGCAGTCCGGGGACATTCTCCTACAATGAGCAGTTCTTC.